This T cell receptor beta chain stems from a study of shared clonotypes between healthy human individuals. Per germline, CDR1 SGHDN and CDR2 FVKESK. Deletions cut 3 bases from V and 6 bases from J, with 21 bases between. The length of the CDR3 is 18 residues. Some clones are missing from TCRdb's copy, which holds only in-frame ones; the method was immunoSEQ multiplex PCR. Of about 480,000 clones listed, about 79% are singletons. The chain has TRBV14 and TRBJ2-6; a possible D gene is TRBD1 (5 bases). The sample taken for sequencing was PBMCs. This receptor was identified in a middle-aged woman in good health. Some clones in this sample may be carry-over from other donors' samples. The CDR3 DNA reads TGTGCCAGCAGCCATCTTTGGCTCTTGGGGCGCGAGGCCAACGTCCTGACTTTC. Amino acid sequence: CASSHLWLLGREANVLTF.